The rows below give T cell receptor beta chains drawn from one sample of a study of blood T cell repertoires in COVID-19. Repertoires were generated with immunoSEQ multiplex PCR, while TCRdb's copy carries only in-frame clones and drops some. Of about 210,000 clones listed, roughly 85% are singletons. The sequenced sample was peripheral blood. Every receptor here comes from a middle-aged man with COVID-19, enrolled during active disease. Both conserved end residues are part of each CDR3. A D gene is named only where the DNA matches it firmly. The listing skips clone size in some rows; elsewhere it reads once, few, many or a size class.

clone_size j_call d_call cdr3_length v_call cdr3_nt cdr3_aa
- TRBJ1-1 TRBD1 15 TRBV28 TGTGCCAGCAGCACATTACCACAGGGGGCAACTGAAGCTTTCTTT CASSTLPQGATEAFF
- TRBJ2-2 TRBD1 14 TRBV5-1 TGCGCCAGCAGCTTGGTACAGGGGGTCGGGGAGCTGTTTTTT CASSLVQGVGELFF
- TRBJ2-7 TRBD2 14 TRBV27 TGTGCCAGCAGTTTATCAACTTGGGGGGGGGAGCAGTACTTC CASSLSTWGGEQYF
- TRBJ1-1 - 11 TRBV20-1 TGCAGGACCCAGAGGATTACTGAAGCTTTCTTT CRTQRITEAFF
- TRBJ1-2 TRBD1 16 TRBV9 TGTGCCAGCAGCGCCACCGGGACAGGGGCTAACTATGGCTACACCTTC CASSATGTGANYGYTF
- TRBJ1-2 - 15 TRBV19 TGTGCCAGTAGTACGCGGGACGCTGCTAACTATGGCTACACCTTC CASSTRDAANYGYTF
- TRBJ2-7 - 16 TRBV3-1/TRBV3-2 TGTGCCAGCAGCCAAGCTCCCGGGACAGCGGGCTACGAGCAGTACTTC CASSQAPGTAGYEQYF
- TRBJ1-5 TRBD1 20 TRBV18 TGTGCCAGCTCACCAAATACCCCTTCTTCCGGGACAGGGGGCAATCAGCCCCAGCATTTT CASSPNTPSSGTGGNQPQHF
- TRBJ2-3 - 16 TRBV6-5 TGTGCCAGCAGTTACTCGAGTACTAGCTACACAGATACGCAGTATTTT CASSYSSTSYTDTQYF
once TRBJ1-1 - 14 TRBV7-8 TGTGCCAGCAGCTTAAGAGAGGTGAACACTGAAGCTTTCTTT CASSLREVNTEAFF
- TRBJ1-4 TRBD1 14 TRBV6-5 TGTGCCACCTCCCTGACAGGGCTTAATGAAAAACTGTTTTTT CATSLTGLNEKLFF
- TRBJ1-6 TRBD1 15 TRBV7-3 TGTGCCAGCAGCTTAAGTGGGACAGGGGCATCACCCCTCCACTTT CASSLSGTGASPLHF
few TRBJ1-5 - 12 TRBV19 TGTGCCAGTAGTATGGGAGGGGGGCCCCAGCATTTT CASSMGGGPQHF
- TRBJ1-6 TRBD1 13 TRBV6-5 TGTGCCAGCAGTTACTCGAGTAGACAGGGACTCCACTTT CASSYSSRQGLHF
- TRBJ2-3 - 11 TRBV7-2 TGTGCCAGCAGCTCTGCCTACACGCAGTATTTT CASSSAYTQYF
- TRBJ2-7 - 16 TRBV5-1 TGCGCCAGCAGCTTAGGCAGGGGGGTCGTATCCTACGAGCAGTACTTC CASSLGRGVVSYEQYF
- TRBJ1-4 TRBD1 16 TRBV7-9 TGTGCCAGCAGCTTAGAGGGGGCCAGCTCTAATGAAAAACTGTTTTTT CASSLEGASSNEKLFF
- TRBJ1-5 - 13 TRBV23-1 TGCGCCAGCAGCCCCGGGAGGGTGGAGCCCCAGCATTTT CASSPGRVEPQHF
many TRBJ2-2 TRBD2 14 TRBV6-4 TGTGCCAGCAGTGACGGGACTAGCACCGGGGAGCTGTTTTTT CASSDGTSTGELFF
once TRBJ1-6 - 15 TRBV30 TGTGCCTGGAGTGTAATGGCAGGCACTAATTCACCCCTCCACTTT CAWSVMAGTNSPLHF
- TRBJ2-7 TRBD1 14 TRBV18 TGTGCCAGCTCACCTTCCCGGGACAGGGTCGAGCAGTACTTC CASSPSRDRVEQYF
- TRBJ2-7 - 15 TRBV11-2 TGTGCCAGCAGCTTATCGCTGGGCCTCTCCTACGAGCAGTACTTC CASSLSLGLSYEQYF
few TRBJ2-7 TRBD1 15 TRBV7-6 TGTGCCAGCAGCCCCGGGACAGGGACCCTCTACGAGCAGTACTTC CASSPGTGTLYEQYF
once TRBJ2-5 TRBD1 14 TRBV6-5 TGTGCCAGCAGTAGGGGACAGGGGTGGGAGACCCAGTACTTC CASSRGQGWETQYF
- TRBJ2-7 - 15 TRBV11-2 TGTGCCAGCAGCCCCCTGGGCCGGGAGATCTACGAGCAGTACTTC CASSPLGREIYEQYF
- TRBJ1-5 - 14 TRBV18 TGTGCCAGCTCACCAACAGGGAGTGGGGAGCCCCAGCATTTT CASSPTGSGEPQHF
- TRBJ2-7 - 12 TRBV29-1 TGCAGCGGAGGACAGAGCTCCTACGAGCAGTACTTC CSGGQSSYEQYF
- TRBJ2-3 TRBD2 15 TRBV11-1 TGTGCCAGCAGCTCTACTACTAGCGGGGGAGATACGCAGTATTTT CASSSTTSGGDTQYF
- TRBJ2-1 TRBD1 15 TRBV5-5 TGTGCCAGCAGCCGACACGGGACAGGGGTCAATGAGCAGTTCTTC CASSRHGTGVNEQFF
- TRBJ2-4 - 13 TRBV9 TGTGCCAGCAGCGTAGGCCTAGCGAACATTCAGTACTTC CASSVGLANIQYF
- TRBJ1-4 - 15 TRBV9 TGTGCCAGCAGCGTAGAAGGGGGAGCTAATGAAAAACTGTTTTTT CASSVEGGANEKLFF
- TRBJ1-1 - 13 TRBV10-3 TGTGCCATCAGTGACTCAACAGGCCCTGAAGCTTTCTTT CAISDSTGPEAFF
- TRBJ2-6 TRBD1 16 TRBV28 TGTGCCAGCAGTTCGCAGGGGGCGGCTGGGGCCAACGTCCTGACTTTC CASSSQGAAGANVLTF
- TRBJ2-7 - 12 TRBV7-9 TGTGCCAGCAGCTTAGACACAGACGAGCAGTACTTC CASSLDTDEQYF
- TRBJ2-7 - 14 TRBV6-6 TGTGCCAGCAGTTACGAGACAGGAAGTGACGAGCAGTACTTC CASSYETGSDEQYF
once TRBJ2-3 TRBD2 15 TRBV4-2 TGTGCCAGCAGCCAAGAGGGCGGGAGGGCGGATACGCAGTATTTT CASSQEGGRADTQYF
once TRBJ2-7 TRBD2 15 TRBV6-6 TGTGCCAGCAGGGATAGCGGGGGGGCCGGGTACGAGCAATACTTC CASRDSGGAGYEQYF